The rows below give T cell receptor beta chains drawn from one sample of a study of T-cell memory formation after mild COVID-19. In TCRdb, the 5' RACE reads were re-called with MiXCR into one record per CDR3 protein. The repertoire holds about 470,000 distinct CDR3 sequences, with 20% to 30% as singletons. Sequencing was done on a sample of PBMCs or a T cell subset sorted from them (not recorded which). Receptor source: an adult woman who had mild COVID-19 (a few samples of this study predate the infection). Cell type and time point are not known. The conserved cysteine and the conserved F or W are not part of the CDR3 here.

v_call cdr3_aa
TRBV7-2 ASSLRTGPGELF
TRBV29-1 SVHSGTNTGELF
TRBV5-1 ASYPGLGYGYT
TRBV25-1 ASSAQGVSEAF
TRBV14 ASSPAGTRADTQY
TRBV7-3 ASSVAGGTAYEQY
TRBV12-3/TRBV12-4 ASVKLRGPSGTEAF
TRBV20-1 SARPAGQGRRETQY
TRBV18 ASSPPVTSGSSKNIQY
TRBV28 ASSPVGLAGDNEQF
TRBV12-3/TRBV12-4 ASSLGEGQY
TRBV7-9 ASSLAAGVINIQY
TRBV6-2/TRBV6-3 ASSANRDRVRPQH
TRBV18 ASSSRTGTYSSYEQY
TRBV18 ASSPTVYEQY
TRBV5-5 ASSQDGTYGYT
TRBV15 ATSPRGMNTEAF
TRBV5-1 ASSEAGIPGTQY
TRBV4-1 ASSQERNTIY
TRBV3-1 ASSLLLGEQY
TRBV6-6 ASSGLAGPGEQF
TRBV7-2 ASSSVGWGASTDTQY
TRBV7-2 ASSLLLGSEQY
TRBV7-9 ASSLLGTAMNTEAF
TRBV28 ASSPWTSGNNEQF
TRBV7-9 APVGGVTNTGELF
TRBV12-3/TRBV12-4 ASTSGRRGAYTQY
TRBV6-5 ASSYSRAGAHFRTDTQY
TRBV12-3/TRBV12-4 ASSPPDRGHEQY
TRBV2 ASSWTSGSSGELF
TRBV7-9 ASSPVGWTSPLSSTYNEQF
TRBV15 ATSRQFGGGNTIY
TRBV7-3 ASSLIGGYEQY
TRBV6-5 ASSYSGTRSTGELF
TRBV24-1 ATSQQGSGANVLT
TRBV20-1 SAHGGAYEQY
TRBV4-3 ASSQEGTSGYEQY
TRBV6-1 ASSEIRDPDTQY
TRBV5-1 ASNRGTVESDEQY
TRBV29-1 SVELDRGLLWKSTEAF